This T cell receptor beta chain was obtained from a study of immune evolution from preneoplasia to lung adenocarcinoma. Clones were read by immunoSEQ multiplex PCR, and TCRdb kept only the in-frame ones, dropping some. The data hold about 4,000 clones, with around 82% observed a single time. Study-wide results and caveats: Later-stage lesions appeared to have more T cells, more diversity, less clonality. From normal lung to invasive adenocarcinoma, top clone frequencies appeared to decrease.

Patient tissue came from resections in Japan or China, 2014–2017. After pathologic assessment, macro-dissection selected premalignant or tumor cells for extraction. CDR3 size: 13 residues. The V gene's germline CDR1 is SGHRS and CDR2 YFSETQ. The V segment lost 4 bases and the J segment 2 bases; nucleotides outside the gene matches: 2. Concerning this clone itself: Its target is not known.

The V call is TRBV5-1, the J call TRBJ2-5, with 7 bases identical to TRBD1. The sample comprised FFPE invasive lung adenocarcinoma tissue. The receptor was derived from a person aged 70 to 80 with invasive lung adenocarcinoma. Some clones in this sample may be carry-over from other donors' samples. CDR3 loop: CASSTQGQETQYF. CDR3 in DNA: TGCGCCAGCAGCACACAGGGGCAAGAGACCCAGTACTTC.